This TCR beta chain was documented in a study of shared clonotypes between healthy human individuals. As for the study in general: Ranging from 18 to 49 in age, donors were a couple of women and three men. The study's findings and limits: Generation probabilities of non-shared clonotypes were lower (relative to those shared by all four donors).

To note about this clone: What it recognizes is unknown.

Assay: immunoSEQ multiplex PCR; the TCRdb copy retains only in-frame clones and omits some. The sample records roughly 2.2 million clones, roughly 90% being singletons. Germline loops: CDR1 MNHEY, CDR2 SVGAGI. The V end was cut by 6 bases, the J end by 1 base, with 9 bases between. The CDR3 totals 13 residues. This clonotype was sampled from a man aged 18 to 30 in good health. Some clones in this sample may be carry-over from other donors' samples. The rearrangement uses TRBV6-5 and TRBJ1-1; the D is unclear. The sequenced sample consisted of naive CD4+ T cells from PBMCs. As to subset: CD45RA+ positively selected. CDR3 nucleotide sequence: TGTGCCAGCAGCCCTGCGGGGAACACTGAAGCTTTCTTT. It translates to CASSPAGNTEAFF.